This TCR beta chain was sequenced during a study of vaccination effects on CD4 cells after COVID-19. The CDR3 is made up of 17 amino acids. Germline CDR1 is SGHTA and CDR2 is FQGNSA. The junction had 8 bases not matched to a gene; V was cut back by 3 bases and J by 0 bases. Details on this clone: Its antigen remains unidentified.

TCRdb's copy holds only in-frame clones and misses some; the assay was immunoSEQ multiplex PCR. The sample lists tens of thousands of clones, 77% occurring once. Upon completion of 10 to 11 days in culture, CD4+ T cells were isolated. The sequence was obtained from a human donor who received a COVID-19 vaccine. The rearrangement joins TRBV7-2 to TRBJ2-3; 8 bases match TRBD2. Source: CD4+ T cells from PBMCs cultured without peptide, taken before COVID-19 vaccination. The DNA of the CDR3 is TGTGCCAGCAGCTTCCAAATCGGGGGGGCTAGCACAGATACGCAGTATTTT. Residues: CASSFQIGGASTDTQYF.